The clone carrying this T cell receptor beta chain was seen only once. The antigen is not known. The data were taken from a study of shared clonotypes between healthy human individuals. The study's findings and limits: Measured sharing among donors was expected to vary with sequencing depth. Compared with clonotypes that all four donors shared, non-shared clonotypes had lower generation probabilities. What naive subsets generally showed was a larger estimated richness than memory subsets showed.

The method was immunoSEQ multiplex PCR; TCRdb's version includes in-frame clones alone and lacks a portion of them. The top ten clones hold less than 0.55% of a sample with some 1,600,000 clones, 98% of them seen once. Losses at the gene ends were 5 bases for V and 7 bases for J; bases not matched to a gene: 13. Germline V gives CDR1 LNHDA, CDR2 SQIVND (reference sequence). The CDR3 length is 15 residues. This TCR was sampled from a man aged 25 to 40 in good health. Sequencing was performed on naive CD4+ T cells sorted from blood. The subset was: CD45RA+ positively selected. V is TRBV19 and J is TRBJ1-2, with 7 bases matching TRBD1. CDR3 DNA: TGTGCCAGTAGTGCGACCGGACAGGCCGGGGGTGGCTACACCTTC. It codes for CASSATGQAGGGYTF.